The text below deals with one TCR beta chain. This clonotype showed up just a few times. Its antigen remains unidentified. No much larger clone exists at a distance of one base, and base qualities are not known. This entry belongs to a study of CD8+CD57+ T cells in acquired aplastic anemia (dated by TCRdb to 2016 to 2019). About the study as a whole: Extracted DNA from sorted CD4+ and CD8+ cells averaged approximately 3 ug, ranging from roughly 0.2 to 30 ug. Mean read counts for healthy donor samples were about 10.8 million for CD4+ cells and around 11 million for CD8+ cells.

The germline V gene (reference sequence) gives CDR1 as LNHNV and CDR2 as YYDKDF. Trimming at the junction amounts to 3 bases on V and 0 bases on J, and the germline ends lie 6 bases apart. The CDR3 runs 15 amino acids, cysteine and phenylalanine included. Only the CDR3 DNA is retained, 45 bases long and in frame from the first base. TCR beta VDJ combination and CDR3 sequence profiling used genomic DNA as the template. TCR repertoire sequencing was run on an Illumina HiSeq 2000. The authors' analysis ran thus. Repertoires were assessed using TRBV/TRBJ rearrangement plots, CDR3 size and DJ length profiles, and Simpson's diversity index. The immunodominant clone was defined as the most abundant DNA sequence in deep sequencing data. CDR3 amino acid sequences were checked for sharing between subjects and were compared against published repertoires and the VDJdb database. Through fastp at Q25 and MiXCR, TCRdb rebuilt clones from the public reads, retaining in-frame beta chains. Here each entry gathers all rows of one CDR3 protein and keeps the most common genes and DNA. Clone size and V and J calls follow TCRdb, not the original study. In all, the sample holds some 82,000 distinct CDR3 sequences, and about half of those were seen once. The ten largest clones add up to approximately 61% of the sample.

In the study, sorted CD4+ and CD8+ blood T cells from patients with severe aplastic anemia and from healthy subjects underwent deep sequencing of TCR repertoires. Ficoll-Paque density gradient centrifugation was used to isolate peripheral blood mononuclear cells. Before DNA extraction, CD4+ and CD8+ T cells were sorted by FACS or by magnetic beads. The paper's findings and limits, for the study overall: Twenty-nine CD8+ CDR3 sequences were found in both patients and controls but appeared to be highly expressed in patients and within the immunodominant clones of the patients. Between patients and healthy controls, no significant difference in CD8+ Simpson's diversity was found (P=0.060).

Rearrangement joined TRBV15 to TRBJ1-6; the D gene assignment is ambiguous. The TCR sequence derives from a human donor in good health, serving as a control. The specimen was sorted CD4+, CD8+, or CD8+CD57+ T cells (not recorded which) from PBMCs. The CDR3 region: CATSSDISYNSPLHF. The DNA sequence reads TGTGCCACCAGCAGTGATATCTCCTATAATTCACCCCTCCACTTT.